This is a list of T cell receptor beta chains from one sample in a study of T cell clones after liver transplantation. Clones were sequenced by immunoSEQ multiplex PCR, and TCRdb holds only the in-frame ones, with some missing. The sample holds around 97,000 clones; around 80% are singletons and the top ten take around 3%. The source material was CD4+ T cells from blood, sampled about 50 months after liver transplant. The source is a human patient who received a liver transplant. Some of the T cells might come from the graft donor. Both conserved end residues are part of each CDR3. Fields, in order: clone size, D gene, V gene, J gene, CDR3 protein, CDR3 DNA. A D gene is named only where the DNA matches it firmly. Part of the rows lack a size; the others show once, few, many or a class for expanded clones.

clone size: .; D gene: .; V gene: TRBV4-1; J gene: TRBJ1-5; CDR3 protein: CASSQDPNQPQHF; CDR3 DNA: TGCGCCAGCAGCCAAGACCCCAATCAGCCCCAGCATTTT
clone size: .; D gene: .; V gene: TRBV14; J gene: TRBJ2-7; CDR3 protein: CASSLKDQGYSSSYEQYF; CDR3 DNA: TGTGCCAGCAGCCTCAAGGATCAGGGATACTCAAGCTCCTACGAGCAGTACTTC
clone size: .; D gene: .; V gene: TRBV7-6; J gene: TRBJ1-1; CDR3 protein: CASSLHQDSQAFF; CDR3 DNA: TGTGCCAGCAGCCTACATCAAGACAGTCAAGCTTTCTTT
clone size: .; D gene: .; V gene: TRBV5-4; J gene: TRBJ2-7; CDR3 protein: CASSLRDSYEQYF; CDR3 DNA: TGTGCCAGCAGCTTGAGGGACTCCTACGAGCAGTACTTC
clone size: .; D gene: .; V gene: TRBV18; J gene: TRBJ2-7; CDR3 protein: CASSPVGGSGEQYF; CDR3 DNA: TGTGCCAGCTCACCAGTAGGGGGGAGCGGCGAGCAGTACTTC
clone size: few; D gene: TRBD1; V gene: TRBV7-9; J gene: TRBJ2-7; CDR3 protein: CASSLRTGGEQYF; CDR3 DNA: TGTGCCAGCAGCCTGAGGACAGGGGGCGAGCAGTACTTC
clone size: .; D gene: .; V gene: TRBV15; J gene: TRBJ1-3; CDR3 protein: CATSPGRGTGNTIYF; CDR3 DNA: TGTGCCACCAGTCCCGGAAGGGGAACTGGAAACACCATATATTTT
clone size: .; D gene: TRBD1; V gene: TRBV19; J gene: TRBJ1-4; CDR3 protein: CASMGQGATTNEKLFF; CDR3 DNA: TGTGCCAGCATGGGACAGGGGGCGACAACTAATGAAAAACTGTTTTTT
clone size: .; D gene: .; V gene: TRBV28; J gene: TRBJ1-5; CDR3 protein: CASNKYRVGNQPQHF; CDR3 DNA: TGTGCCAGCAACAAGTACAGGGTTGGCAATCAGCCCCAGCATTTT
clone size: .; D gene: TRBD1; V gene: TRBV28; J gene: TRBJ2-7; CDR3 protein: CASSLGQGAYEQYF; CDR3 DNA: TGTGCCAGCAGTTTAGGACAGGGGGCTTACGAGCAGTACTTC
clone size: .; D gene: TRBD2; V gene: TRBV2; J gene: TRBJ2-1; CDR3 protein: CASSSTGTSGGNEQFF; CDR3 DNA: TGTGCCAGCAGCTCTACCGGGACTAGCGGGGGTAATGAGCAGTTCTTC
clone size: .; D gene: .; V gene: TRBV11-2; J gene: TRBJ1-3; CDR3 protein: CASRPYPPGTAGNTIYF; CDR3 DNA: TGTGCCAGCAGGCCTTATCCCCCCGGGACTGCTGGAAACACCATATATTTT
clone size: once; D gene: TRBD1; V gene: TRBV5-1; J gene: TRBJ2-7; CDR3 protein: CASSSTRQGSYEQYF; CDR3 DNA: TGCGCCAGCAGCTCAACCCGACAGGGATCCTACGAGCAGTACTTC
clone size: .; D gene: TRBD1; V gene: TRBV5-1; J gene: TRBJ2-3; CDR3 protein: CASSGGRDRGTDTQYF; CDR3 DNA: TGCGCCAGCAGCGGGGGCCGGGACAGGGGCACAGATACGCAGTATTTT
clone size: .; D gene: .; V gene: TRBV5-3; J gene: TRBJ1-5; CDR3 protein: CARSSPDRDSNQPQHF; CDR3 DNA: TGTGCCAGAAGCTCCCCAGACCGGGATAGCAATCAGCCCCAGCATTTT
clone size: .; D gene: .; V gene: TRBV5-1; J gene: TRBJ2-5; CDR3 protein: CASSPRGSPQGETQYF; CDR3 DNA: TGCGCCAGCAGCCCCCGGGGTAGCCCCCAGGGGGAGACCCAGTACTTC
clone size: .; D gene: .; V gene: TRBV10-3; J gene: TRBJ1-3; CDR3 protein: CAISESLSRNTIYF; CDR3 DNA: TGTGCCATCAGTGAGTCCCTTAGCAGAAACACCATATATTTT
clone size: .; D gene: TRBD2; V gene: TRBV5-5; J gene: TRBJ2-5; CDR3 protein: CASSLVRGGKETQYF; CDR3 DNA: TGTGCCAGCAGCTTGGTCCGGGGGGGAAAAGAGACCCAGTACTTC
clone size: few; D gene: .; V gene: TRBV5-4; J gene: TRBJ1-2; CDR3 protein: CASSLAGSVGGYTF; CDR3 DNA: TGTGCCAGCAGCTTGGCGGGGAGCGTTGGGGGCTACACCTTC
clone size: .; D gene: TRBD1; V gene: TRBV7-2; J gene: TRBJ1-1; CDR3 protein: CASSLQGGMNTEAFF; CDR3 DNA: TGTGCCAGCAGCTTACAGGGGGGCATGAACACTGAAGCTTTCTTT
clone size: once; D gene: .; V gene: TRBV18; J gene: TRBJ2-5; CDR3 protein: CASSPRRDGTETQYF; CDR3 DNA: TGTGCCAGCTCACCACGGAGGGACGGGACCGAGACCCAGTACTTC
clone size: few; D gene: .; V gene: TRBV6-1; J gene: TRBJ2-7; CDR3 protein: CASSEIGSFGGSHEQYF; CDR3 DNA: TGTGCCAGCAGTGAAATTGGGTCCTTCGGCGGATCCCACGAGCAGTACTTC
clone size: .; D gene: TRBD2; V gene: TRBV7-9; J gene: TRBJ2-5; CDR3 protein: CASSSGGGIQETQYF; CDR3 DNA: TGTGCCAGCAGCTCCGGGGGGGGTATCCAAGAGACCCAGTACTTC
clone size: .; D gene: .; V gene: TRBV6-6; J gene: TRBJ2-7; CDR3 protein: CASSYLDSGQYF; CDR3 DNA: TGTGCCAGCAGTTACTTAGACTCGGGGCAGTACTTC
clone size: .; D gene: .; V gene: TRBV5-1; J gene: TRBJ1-4; CDR3 protein: CASSFSRGTVNEKLFF; CDR3 DNA: TGCGCCAGCAGCTTTTCCAGGGGAACGGTTAATGAAAAACTGTTTTTT
clone size: .; D gene: .; V gene: TRBV4-3; J gene: TRBJ1-2; CDR3 protein: CASSQVRRYGYTF; CDR3 DNA: TGCGCCAGCAGCCAAGTACGGAGATATGGCTACACCTTC
clone size: .; D gene: TRBD2; V gene: TRBV7-2; J gene: TRBJ2-1; CDR3 protein: CASSSLGRAGNEQFF; CDR3 DNA: TGTGCCAGCAGCTCTCTGGGGAGGGCGGGGAATGAGCAGTTCTTC
clone size: .; D gene: TRBD2; V gene: TRBV7-9; J gene: TRBJ2-5; CDR3 protein: CASSPAGGLVETQYF; CDR3 DNA: TGTGCCAGCAGCCCCGCGGGGGGGCTCGTAGAGACCCAGTACTTC